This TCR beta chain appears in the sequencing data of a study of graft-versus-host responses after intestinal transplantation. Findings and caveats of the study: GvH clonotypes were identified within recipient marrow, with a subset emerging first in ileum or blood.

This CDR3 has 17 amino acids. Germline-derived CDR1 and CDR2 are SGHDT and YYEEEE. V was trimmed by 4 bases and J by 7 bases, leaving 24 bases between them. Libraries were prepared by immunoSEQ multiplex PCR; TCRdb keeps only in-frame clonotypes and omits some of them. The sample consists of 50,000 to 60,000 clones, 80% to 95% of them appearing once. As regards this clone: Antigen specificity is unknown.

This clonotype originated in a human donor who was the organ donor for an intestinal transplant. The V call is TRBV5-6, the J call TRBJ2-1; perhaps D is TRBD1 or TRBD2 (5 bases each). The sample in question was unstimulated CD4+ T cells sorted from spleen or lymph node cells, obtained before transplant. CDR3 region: CASSRLRGAWAWNEQFF. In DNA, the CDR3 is TGTGCCAGCAGCCGCTTGAGGGGCGCTTGGGCCTGGAATGAGCAGTTCTTC.